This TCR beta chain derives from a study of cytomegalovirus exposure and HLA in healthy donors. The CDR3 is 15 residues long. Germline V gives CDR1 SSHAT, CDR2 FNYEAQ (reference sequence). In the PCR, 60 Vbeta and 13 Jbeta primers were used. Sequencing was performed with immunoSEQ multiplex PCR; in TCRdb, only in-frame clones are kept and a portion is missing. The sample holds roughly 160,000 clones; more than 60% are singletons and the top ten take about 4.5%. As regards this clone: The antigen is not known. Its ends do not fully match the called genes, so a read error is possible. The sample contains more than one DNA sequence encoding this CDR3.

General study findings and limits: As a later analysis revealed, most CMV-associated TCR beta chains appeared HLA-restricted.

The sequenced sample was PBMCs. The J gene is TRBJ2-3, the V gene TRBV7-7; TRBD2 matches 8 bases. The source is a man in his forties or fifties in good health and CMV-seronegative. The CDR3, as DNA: TGTGCTAGCAGCTTCCGGGGGGGGAGCACAGATACGCAGTATTTT. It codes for CASSFRGGSTDTQYF.